The text below deals with one T cell receptor beta chain. The method was immunoSEQ multiplex PCR; TCRdb's version includes in-frame clones alone and lacks a portion of them. The sample carries about 6,000 clones, 95% to 98% recorded once. The entry originates in a study of T cells after posttransplantation cyclophosphamide. From germline, CDR1 is LNHNV and CDR2 YYDKDF (reference sequence). V was cut by 4 bases and J by 0 bases, with 13 bases left in between. The CDR3 spans 16 residues. Sequenced sample: memory CD4+ T cells sorted from PBMCs. The chain employs TRBV15 and TRBJ1-5; D call uncertain. The clonotype was recovered from a man aged 40-55 years in good health, CMV-negative, and a related stem cell transplant donor. The CDR3 spells CATSKESPGSNQPQHF. CDR3 nucleotides: TGTGCCACCAGCAAAGAGTCCCCGGGTAGCAATCAGCCCCAGCATTTT.